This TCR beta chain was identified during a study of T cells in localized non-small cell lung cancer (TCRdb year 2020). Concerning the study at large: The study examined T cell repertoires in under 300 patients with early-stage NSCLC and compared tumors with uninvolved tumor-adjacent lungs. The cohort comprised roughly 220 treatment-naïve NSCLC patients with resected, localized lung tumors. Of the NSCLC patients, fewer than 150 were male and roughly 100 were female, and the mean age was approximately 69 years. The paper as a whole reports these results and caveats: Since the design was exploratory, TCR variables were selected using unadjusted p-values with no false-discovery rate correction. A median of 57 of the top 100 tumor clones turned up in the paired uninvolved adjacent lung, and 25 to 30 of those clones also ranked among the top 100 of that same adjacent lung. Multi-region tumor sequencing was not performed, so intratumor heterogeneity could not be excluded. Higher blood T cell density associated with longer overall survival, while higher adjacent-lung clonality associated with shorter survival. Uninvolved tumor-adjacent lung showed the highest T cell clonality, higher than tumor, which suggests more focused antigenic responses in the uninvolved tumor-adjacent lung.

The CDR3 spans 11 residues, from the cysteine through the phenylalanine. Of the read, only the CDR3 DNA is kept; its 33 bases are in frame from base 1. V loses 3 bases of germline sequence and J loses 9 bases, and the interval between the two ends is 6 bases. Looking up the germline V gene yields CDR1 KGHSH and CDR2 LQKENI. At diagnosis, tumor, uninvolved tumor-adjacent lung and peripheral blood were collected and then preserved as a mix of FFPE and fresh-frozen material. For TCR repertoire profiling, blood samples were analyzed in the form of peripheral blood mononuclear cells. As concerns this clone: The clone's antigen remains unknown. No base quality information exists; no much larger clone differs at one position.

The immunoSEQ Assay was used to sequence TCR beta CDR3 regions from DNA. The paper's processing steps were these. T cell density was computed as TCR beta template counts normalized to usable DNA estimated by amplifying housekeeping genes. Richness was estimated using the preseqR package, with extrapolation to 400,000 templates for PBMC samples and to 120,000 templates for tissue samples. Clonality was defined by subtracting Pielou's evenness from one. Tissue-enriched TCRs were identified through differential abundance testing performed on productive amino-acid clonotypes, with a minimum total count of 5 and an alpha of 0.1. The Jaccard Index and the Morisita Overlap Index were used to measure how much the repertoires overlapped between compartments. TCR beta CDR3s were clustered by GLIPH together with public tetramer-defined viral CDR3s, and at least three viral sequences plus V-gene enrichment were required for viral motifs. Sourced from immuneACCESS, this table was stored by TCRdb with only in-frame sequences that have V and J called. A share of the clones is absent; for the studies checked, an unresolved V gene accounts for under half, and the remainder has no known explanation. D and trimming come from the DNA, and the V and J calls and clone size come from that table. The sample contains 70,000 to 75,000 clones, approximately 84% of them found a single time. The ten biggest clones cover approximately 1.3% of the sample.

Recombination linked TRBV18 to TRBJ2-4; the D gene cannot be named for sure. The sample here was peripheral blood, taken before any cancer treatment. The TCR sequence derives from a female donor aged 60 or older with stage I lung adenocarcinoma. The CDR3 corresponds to CASSPEAIQYF. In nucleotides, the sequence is TGTGCCAGCTCACCTGAGGCCATTCAGTACTTC.